The text below deals with one T cell receptor beta chain. The data were produced by immunoSEQ multiplex PCR, yet TCRdb's version contains in-frame clones alone and is incomplete. Here the sample spans approximately 65,000 clones, 85% to 90% being singletons. These data belong to a study of control samples from healthy donors and cancer patients. The V gene lost 5 bases and the J gene lost 3 bases, with 11 bases spanning the gap. Germline V gene sequence: CDR1 MNHEY, CDR2 SMNVEV (reference sequence). The CDR3 contains 13 residues. The clonotype was recovered from a man between 60 and 70 years old with lung cancer. Material: PBMCs. The rearrangement uses TRBV27 and TRBJ2-7; D might be TRBD1 (6 bases). The CDR3, as DNA: TGTGCCAGCAGTATCAGGGGTCGCTACGAGCAGTACTTC. Translating it yields CASSIRGRYEQYF.